This T cell receptor (beta chain) was observed in a study of CD8+ T cells in alopecia areata. Findings and limits, study-wide: More clonal than normal scalp was lesional scalp, particularly alopecia totalis/universalis. Among the cells sequenced in scalp samples are also the resident alphabeta T cells of normal skin.

CDR1 and CDR2 (germline): MNHNY, SVGAGI (reference sequence). The V gene lost 6 bases and the J gene lost 0 bases, with 10 bases spanning the gap. The CDR3 sequence is 14 residues long. As to this clone: As yet, its antigen is unknown.

PBMCs served as the source from which CD4+ and CD8+ T cells were sorted. Once RNA had been extracted, it was reverse transcribed into cDNA to act as the sequencing template. Sequenced by immunoSEQ multiplex PCR; TCRdb stores in-frame clones only, minus some. The repertoire holds roughly 150,000 clones, with roughly 50% as singletons. Sequenced material: CD4+ T cells sorted from blood. The sequence derives from a human donor in good health. V and J are TRBV6-6 and TRBJ2-3, with no clear D. CDR3 loop: CASSRLPSTDTQYF. DNA for the CDR3: TGTGCCAGCAGCCGACTCCCTAGCACAGATACGCAGTATTTT.